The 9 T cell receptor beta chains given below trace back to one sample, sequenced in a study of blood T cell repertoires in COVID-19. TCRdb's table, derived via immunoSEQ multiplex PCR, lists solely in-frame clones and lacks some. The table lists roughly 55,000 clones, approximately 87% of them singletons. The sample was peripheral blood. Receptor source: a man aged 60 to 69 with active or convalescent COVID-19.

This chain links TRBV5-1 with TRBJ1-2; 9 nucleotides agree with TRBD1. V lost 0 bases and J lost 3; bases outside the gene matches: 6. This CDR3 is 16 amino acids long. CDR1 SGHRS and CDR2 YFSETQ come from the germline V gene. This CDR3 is CASSLEQGAQDYGYTF. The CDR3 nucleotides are TGCGCCAGCAGCTTGGAACAGGGGGCGCAAGACTATGGCTACACCTTC. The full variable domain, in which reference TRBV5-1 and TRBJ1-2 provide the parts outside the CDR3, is KAGVTQTPRYLIKTRGQQVTLSCSPISGHRSVSWYQQTPGQGLQFLFEYFSETQRNKGNFPGRFSGRQFSNSRSEMNVSTLELGDSALYLCASSLEQGAQDYGYTFGSGTRLTVV.

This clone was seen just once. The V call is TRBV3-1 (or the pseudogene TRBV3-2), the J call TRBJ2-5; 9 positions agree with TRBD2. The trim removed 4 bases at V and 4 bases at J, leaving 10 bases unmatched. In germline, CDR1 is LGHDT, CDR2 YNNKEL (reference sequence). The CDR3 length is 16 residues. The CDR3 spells CASSRQGQLAGETQYF. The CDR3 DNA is TGTGCCAGCAGCCGACAAGGCCAACTAGCGGGAGAGACCCAGTACTTC.

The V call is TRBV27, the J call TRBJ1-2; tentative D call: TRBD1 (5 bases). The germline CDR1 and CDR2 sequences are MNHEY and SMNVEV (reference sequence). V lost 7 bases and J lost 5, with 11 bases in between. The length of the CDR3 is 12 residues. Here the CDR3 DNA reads TGTGCCAGCACTTCTGGGGGGTATGGCTACACCTTC. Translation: CASTSGGYGYTF.

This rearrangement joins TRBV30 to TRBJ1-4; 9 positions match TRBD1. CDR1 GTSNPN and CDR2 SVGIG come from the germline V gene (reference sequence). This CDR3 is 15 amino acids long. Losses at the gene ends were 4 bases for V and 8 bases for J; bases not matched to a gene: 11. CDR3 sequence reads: CAWKGIRTGEEKLFF. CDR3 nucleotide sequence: TGTGCCTGGAAGGGCATCCGGACAGGGGAAGAAAAACTGTTTTTT. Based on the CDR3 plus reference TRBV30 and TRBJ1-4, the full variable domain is SQTIHQWPATLVQPVGSPLSLECTVEGTSNPNLYWYRQAAGRGLQLLFYSVGIGQISSEVPQNLSASRPQDRQFILSSKKLLLSDSGFYLCAWKGIRTGEEKLFFGSGTQLSVL.

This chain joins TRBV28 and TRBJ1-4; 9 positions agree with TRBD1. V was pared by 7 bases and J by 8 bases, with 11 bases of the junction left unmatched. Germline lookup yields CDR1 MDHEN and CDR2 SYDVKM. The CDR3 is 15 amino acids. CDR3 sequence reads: CASNTKGQGSEKLFF. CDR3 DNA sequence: TGTGCCAGCAATACAAAGGGACAGGGAAGCGAAAAACTGTTTTTT.

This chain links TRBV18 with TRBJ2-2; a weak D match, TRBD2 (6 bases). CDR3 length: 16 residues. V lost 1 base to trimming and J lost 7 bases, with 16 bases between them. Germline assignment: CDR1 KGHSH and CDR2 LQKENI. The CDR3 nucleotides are TGTGCCAGCTCACCACGTGGCCTCCGGGGGATCGGGGAGCTGTTTTTT. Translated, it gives CASSPRGLRGIGELFF.

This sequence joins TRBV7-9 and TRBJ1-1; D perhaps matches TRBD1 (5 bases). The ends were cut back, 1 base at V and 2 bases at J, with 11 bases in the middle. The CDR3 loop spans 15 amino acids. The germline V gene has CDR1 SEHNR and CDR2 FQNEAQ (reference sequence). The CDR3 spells CASSLEWGLNTEAFF. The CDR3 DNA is TGTGCCAGCAGCTTAGAGTGGGGCCTCAACACTGAAGCTTTCTTT. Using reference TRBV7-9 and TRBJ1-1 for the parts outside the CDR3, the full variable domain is DTGVSQNPRHKITKRGQNVTFRCDPISEHNRLYWYRQTLGQGPEFLTYFQNEAQLEKSRLLSDRFSAERPKGSFSTLEIQRTEQGDSAMYLCASSLEWGLNTEAFFGQGTRLTVV.

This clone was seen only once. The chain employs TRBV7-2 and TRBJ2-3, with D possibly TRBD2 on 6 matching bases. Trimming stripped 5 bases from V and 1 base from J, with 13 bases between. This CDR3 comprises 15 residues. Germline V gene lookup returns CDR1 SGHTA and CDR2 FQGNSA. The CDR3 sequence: CASSTPQRGTDTQYF. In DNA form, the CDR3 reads TGTGCCAGCAGCACACCGCAGCGGGGCACAGATACGCAGTATTTT.

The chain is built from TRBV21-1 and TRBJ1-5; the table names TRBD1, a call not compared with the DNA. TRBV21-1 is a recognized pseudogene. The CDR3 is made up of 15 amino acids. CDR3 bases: TGTGCCAGCAGCAAAGGCAGGGCTAGCAATCAGCCCCAGCATTTT. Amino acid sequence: CASSKGRASNQPQHF.